The 26 T cell receptor beta chains reported below all come from one sample, sequenced in a study of T cell responses to AZD1222 COVID-19 vaccine. Using immunoSEQ multiplex PCR, the repertoire was profiled, and TCRdb retains in-frame clones only, with some absent. The data show 140,000 to 150,000 clones, about 92% seen once. The input for sequencing was peripheral blood, taken 28 days after the second AZD1222 dose. Receptors originate from an adult who received the AZD1222 COVID-19 vaccine.

This chain uses TRBV29-1 with TRBJ2-5; TRBD1 or TRBD2 may be the D gene (5 bases each). The V gene's germline CDR1 is SQVTM and CDR2 ANQGSEA. This CDR3 has 10 residues. The CDR3 bases are TGCTGTACGAGGGACGAGACCCAGTACTTC. Protein product: CCTRDETQYF.

This chain uses TRBV5-1 with TRBJ2-1, with 9 bases that match TRBD2. The germline CDR1 and CDR2 sequences are SGHRS and YFSETQ. J gave up 9 bases and V 6 bases, and 13 bases lay outside the gene matches. The CDR3 runs 15 residues. The CDR3 DNA reads as TGCGCCAGCAAGGCGGCGGGAGGGCCCTCGGGTGAGCAGTTCTTC. The encoded protein is CASKAAGGPSGEQFF.

CDR3 sequence: CASGPGGTDTQYF. In nucleotides, the CDR3 is TGTGCCAGCGGACCCGGGGGGACAGATACGCAGTATTTT. The chain is built from TRBV7-2 and TRBJ2-3, with 7 bases identical to TRBD2. J lost 3 bases, V lost 8 bases, and 5 bases had no gene match. This CDR3 is 13 amino acids long. Looked up from germline, CDR1 is SGHTA and CDR2 is FQGNSA.

The V gene is TRBV28, the J gene TRBJ1-5, with no clear D. In germline, CDR1 is MDHEN, CDR2 SYDVKM. There are 14 residues in the CDR3. V was pared by 4 bases and J by 5 bases, with 12 bases between. DNA for the CDR3: TGTGCCAGCAGTTATCGGGCGGCCCATCAGCCCCAGCATTTT. Its protein product is CASSYRAAHQPQHF. The full variable domain, its missing parts supplied by reference TRBV28 and TRBJ1-5, is DVKVTQSSRYLVKRTGEKVFLECVQDMDHENMFWYRQDPGLGLRLIYFSYDVKMKEKGDIPEGYSVSREKKERFSLILESASTNQTSMYLCASSYRAAHQPQHFGDGTRLSIL.

The chain joins TRBV3-1 (or the pseudogene TRBV3-2) to TRBJ2-6, with a tentative D call TRBD1 (6 bases). CDR3 length equals 14 residues. The germline CDR1 and CDR2 sequences are LGHDT and YNNKEL (reference sequence). The V gene lost 9 bases and the J gene lost 2 bases, with 11 bases spanning the gap. The CDR3: CASKRDTGANVLTF. The CDR3 DNA reads as TGTGCCAGTAAGAGGGACACTGGGGCCAACGTCCTGACTTTC.

The rearrangement joins TRBV7-8 to TRBJ2-7; the match to TRBD2 covers 7 bases. The CDR3 loop spans 14 amino acids. From germline, CDR1 is SGHVS and CDR2 FQNEAQ. With V trimmed by 3 bases and J by 7 bases, 9 bases remained unmatched. CDR3 nucleotides: TGTGCCAGCAGCTTCGGACTAGAGTCGGGGGAGCAGTACTTC. It encodes CASSFGLESGEQYF.

V and J are TRBV5-6 and TRBJ2-3; D is undetermined. CDR1 is SGHDT and CDR2 is YYEEEE in the germline V gene. V gave up 2 bases and J gave up 2 bases, with 9 bases separating them. This CDR3 has 14 amino acids. CDR3 coding DNA: TGTGCCAGCAGCTTAGGACGTTTCACAGATACGCAGTATTTT. This translates into CASSLGRFTDTQYF.

The rearrangement joins TRBV7-2 to TRBJ2-7; the D gene is possibly TRBD2 (5 bases). Trimming took 1 base from V and 11 from J, leaving 18 bases between them. Germline V gene sequence: CDR1 SGHTA, CDR2 FQGNSA. CDR3 length equals 14 residues. Here the CDR3 reads CASSLDGNLGVEYF. CDR3 nucleotide sequence: TGTGCCAGCAGCTTAGACGGGAATCTAGGAGTCGAGTACTTC.

The J gene is TRBJ2-7, the V gene TRBV28; the D gene is possibly TRBD2 (6 bases). Germline V CDR1 and CDR2: MDHEN, SYDVKM. Trimming took 2 bases from V and 3 from J, leaving 8 bases between them. CDR3 length: 13 amino acids. The CDR3 here is CASSLGTRYEQYF. The CDR3 DNA reads TGTGCCAGCAGTTTAGGGACTCGCTACGAGCAGTACTTC.

The rearrangement uses TRBV6-2 or TRBV6-3 and TRBJ2-5; 7 nucleotides agree with TRBD2. After removal of 5 bases from V and 3 bases from J, the junction contained 9 bases not matched to a gene. The CDR3 has 15 amino acids. Germline V CDR1 and CDR2: MNHEY, SVGEGT. The CDR3 DNA sequence: TGTGCCAGCAGTGCCGGGAGCGGGAAGAAAGAGACCCAGTACTTC. Encoded protein: CASSAGSGKKETQYF.

The chain combines TRBV5-6 with TRBJ2-3, with a weak D call TRBD2 (7 bases). Germline values: CDR1 SGHDT, CDR2 YYEEEE. This CDR3 has 15 residues. V lost 1 base and J 6 bases, leaving 15 bases between the germline ends. CDR3 sequence reads: CASSLFGGLEDTQYF. CDR3 nucleotide sequence: TGTGCCAGCAGCTTGTTCGGGGGGCTCGAGGATACGCAGTATTTT.

The rearrangement links TRBV7-8 to TRBJ2-1; 9 bases align to TRBD2. The trim removed 3 bases at V and 5 bases at J, leaving 11 bases unmatched. Germline CDR1 is SGHVS and CDR2 is FQNEAQ. The CDR3 runs to 17 residues. In nucleotides, the CDR3 is TGTGCCAGCAGCTTTGCCCCCCGCGGGAGGGAGGACAATGAGCAGTTCTTC. Translation gives CASSFAPRGREDNEQFF.

The chain links TRBV20-1 to TRBJ2-1, with TRBD2 identical over 11 bases. From germline, CDR1 is DFQATT and CDR2 SNEGSKA (reference sequence). The length of the CDR3 is 18 residues. Trimming at V came to 3 bases and at J to 0 bases, leaving 10 bases not matched to a gene. The CDR3 loop reads CSASNLAGGDSSYNEQFF. DNA for the CDR3: TGCAGTGCTAGTAATCTAGCGGGGGGTGATAGCTCCTACAATGAGCAGTTCTTC.

This chain connects TRBV7-6 to TRBJ1-6; the match to TRBD1 covers 9 bases. Trimming took 0 bases from V and 4 from J; bases not matched to a gene: 4. Germline loops: CDR1 SGHVS, CDR2 FNYEAQ. CDR3 size: 17 residues. This CDR3 is CASSLAGTGSYNSPLHF. The CDR3 coding sequence is TGTGCCAGCAGCTTAGCAGGGACAGGGAGTTATAATTCACCCCTCCACTTT. The full variable domain, its missing parts supplied by reference TRBV7-6 and TRBJ1-6, is GAGVSQSPRYKVTKRGQDVALRCDPISGHVSLYWYRQALGQGPEFLTYFNYEAQQDKSGLPNDRFSAERPEGSISTLTIQRTEQRDSAMYRCASSLAGTGSYNSPLHFGNGTRLTVT.

V usage is TRBV6-5 and J usage is TRBJ1-1; 8 positions match TRBD1. Per germline, CDR1 MNHEY and CDR2 SVGAGI. The CDR3 spans 13 residues. V lost 5 bases to trimming and J lost 6 bases; unmatched junction nucleotides: 5. The CDR3 loop reads CASSRGQVSEAFF. The CDR3 nucleotides read TGTGCCAGCAGTAGGGGACAGGTCTCTGAAGCTTTCTTT.

This chain links TRBV20-1 with TRBJ1-5; D remains ambiguous. The CDR3 runs to 17 residues. CDR1 and CDR2 from the germline V gene are DFQATT and SNEGSKA (reference sequence). The V gene lost 3 bases and the J gene lost 3 bases, with 21 bases spanning the gap. CDR3 coding DNA: TGCAGTGCTAGTCCGTTGGTTTCCGGCCAGATCAATCAGCCCCAGCATTTT. Its translation: CSASPLVSGQINQPQHF.

The chain has TRBV7-2 and TRBJ2-7; tentative D call: TRBD1 (5 bases). Trimming took off 2 bases at V and 6 bases at J, with 20 bases between the two ends. CDR3 size: 16 residues. Germline V CDR1 and CDR2: SGHTA, FQGNSA. In DNA, the CDR3 is TGTGCCAGCAGCTTAAATGCAGGGTTGGGTTTATCCGAGCAGTACTTC. This codes for CASSLNAGLGLSEQYF. Supplemented by reference TRBV7-2 and TRBJ2-7, the full variable domain reads GAGVSQSPSNKVTEKGKDVELRCDPISGHTALYWYRQSLGQGLEFLIYFQGNSAPDKSGLPSDRFSAERTGGSVSTLTIQRTQQEDSAVYLCASSLNAGLGLSEQYFGPGTRLTVT.

V is TRBV9 and J is TRBJ1-2; tentative D call: TRBD1 (6 bases). The germline V and J ends were trimmed by 0 bases and 2 bases, with 11 bases remaining between them. CDR1 SGDLS and CDR2 YYNGEE come from the germline V gene. This CDR3 has 15 residues. CDR3 nucleotides: TGTGCCAGCAGCGTAGGGGGCAGGGGAAACTATGGCTACACCTTC. It translates to CASSVGGRGNYGYTF. Full variable domain (remainder filled in from reference TRBV9 and TRBJ1-2): DSGVTQTPKHLITATGQRVTLRCSPRSGDLSVYWYQQSLDQGLQFLIQYYNGEERAKGNILERFSAQQFPDLHSELNLSSLELGDSALYFCASSVGGRGNYGYTFGSGTRLTVV.

J is TRBJ2-7 and V is TRBV7-2; D is unresolved. CDR1 is SGHTA and CDR2 is FQGNSA in the germline V gene. The length of the CDR3 is 13 residues. V was cut by 0 bases and J by 4 bases, with 7 bases left in between. CDR3 DNA: TGTGCCAGCAGCTTAGCGGCCCAATACGAGCAGTACTTC. It encodes CASSLAAQYEQYF. Full variable domain (rest looked up from reference TRBV7-2 and TRBJ2-7): GAGVSQSPSNKVTEKGKDVELRCDPISGHTALYWYRQSLGQGLEFLIYFQGNSAPDKSGLPSDRFSAERTGGSVSTLTIQRTQQEDSAVYLCASSLAAQYEQYFGPGTRLTVT.

The J gene is TRBJ1-4, the V gene TRBV5-4; TRBD1 matches 8 bases. The CDR3 runs to 14 residues. The V gene's germline CDR1 is SGHNT and CDR2 YYREEE (reference sequence). V lost 4 bases, J lost 12 bases, and 11 bases stayed unmatched. CDR3 residues: CASSNGDRPNELFF. The CDR3, as DNA: TGTGCCAGCAGCAATGGGGACAGGCCTAACGAACTGTTTTTT.

The J gene is TRBJ2-2, the V gene TRBV9, with D hard to call. CDR3 size: 15 residues. Germline CDR1 reads SGDLS; CDR2 reads YYNGEE. Trimming shortened V by 1 base and J by 1 base, and 8 bases separated the two germline ends. The CDR3 loop is CASSVSNWNTGELFF. The CDR3 region has the DNA TGTGCCAGCAGCGTAAGTAACTGGAACACCGGGGAGCTGTTTTTT.

The V gene is TRBV25-1, the J gene TRBJ1-6, with 9 nucleotides matching TRBD1. The CDR3 is 17 residues long. Germline V gene lookup returns CDR1 MGHDK and CDR2 SYGVNS. The ends lost 4 bases at V and 6 bases at J; junction bases unmatched: 10. In DNA form, the CDR3 reads TGTGCCAGCAGTGTATTCCGATCGGACAGGGGTAATTCACCCCTCCACTTT. Amino acid sequence: CASSVFRSDRGNSPLHF.

The V gene is TRBV15, the J gene TRBJ1-2; D is possibly TRBD1 (6 bases). In germline, CDR1 is LNHNV, CDR2 YYDKDF (reference sequence). This CDR3 contains 14 residues. V lost 1 base, J lost 8 bases, and 14 bases lay in between. The CDR3 nucleotides read TGTGCCACCAGCAGAGGCGTTGGGGGCGCCGGCTACACCTTC. Translating it yields CATSRGVGGAGYTF.

The chain combines TRBV7-8 with TRBJ1-6; tentatively, D is TRBD1 (5 bases). This CDR3 is built from 15 residues. The ends were cut back, 1 base at V and 7 bases at J, with 11 bases in the middle. CDR1 is SGHVS, CDR2 FQNEAQ, per germline. The CDR3 is CASSLDGHGNSPLHF. In nucleotides, the CDR3 is TGTGCCAGCAGCTTAGATGGACATGGAAATTCACCCCTCCACTTT. The full variable domain, in which reference TRBV7-8 and TRBJ1-6 provide the parts outside the CDR3, is GAGVSQSPRYKVAKRGQDVALRCDPISGHVSLFWYQQALGQGPEFLTYFQNEAQLDKSGLPSDRFFAERPEGSVSTLKIQRTQQEDSAVYLCASSLDGHGNSPLHFGNGTRLTVT.

The V call is TRBV15, the J call TRBJ1-1; D unresolved. Trimming pared 5 bases from V and 1 base from J, leaving 8 bases between. The CDR3 sequence is 13 residues long. Germline loops: CDR1 LNHNV, CDR2 YYDKDF (reference sequence). This CDR3 is CATSSRRNTEAFF. Here the CDR3 DNA reads TGTGCCACCAGCTCACGAAGGAACACTGAAGCTTTCTTT.

The gene calls are TRBV5-4 and TRBJ2-2, with D hard to call. CDR3 length: 11 residues. From germline, CDR1 is SGHNT and CDR2 YYREEE (reference sequence). Trimming took off 7 bases at V and 3 bases at J, with 4 bases between the two ends. This chain's CDR3 is CASSDTGELFF. CDR3 bases: TGTGCCAGCTCCGACACCGGGGAGCTGTTTTTT. Complete variable domain (other parts from reference TRBV5-4 and TRBJ2-2): ETGVTQSPTHLIKTRGQQVTLRCSSQSGHNTVSWYQQALGQGPQFIFQYYREEENGRGNFPPRFSGLQFPNYSSELNVNALELDDSALYLCASSDTGELFFGEGSRLTVL.